The rows below give T cell receptor beta chains drawn from one sample of a study of cytomegalovirus exposure and HLA in healthy donors. Measured with immunoSEQ multiplex PCR; TCRdb has only the in-frame clones, and not every one. This sample's table has around 37,000 clones. The sample was PBMCs. These receptors originate from a human donor in good health. Each CDR3 is given with its conserved first and last residue. Each record gives: J gene, CDR3 length, V gene, CDR3 protein.

j_call: TRBJ1-2; cdr3_length: 13; v_call: TRBV7-3; cdr3_aa: CASSLDRESGYTF
j_call: TRBJ2-5; cdr3_length: 15; v_call: TRBV7-2; cdr3_aa: CASSPAFLWQETQYF
j_call: TRBJ1-5; cdr3_length: 12; v_call: TRBV27; cdr3_aa: CASSKAGEVQHF
j_call: TRBJ1-5; cdr3_length: 14; v_call: TRBV10-3; cdr3_aa: CATLAGTGYQPQHF
j_call: TRBJ1-3; cdr3_length: 14; v_call: TRBV7-2; cdr3_aa: CASSFRASGNTIYF
j_call: TRBJ1-1; cdr3_length: 14; v_call: TRBV21-1; cdr3_aa: CASTRRQTNTEAFF
j_call: TRBJ2-3; cdr3_length: 17; v_call: TRBV4-2; cdr3_aa: CASSQDLTSGGTDTQYF
j_call: TRBJ1-5; cdr3_length: 14; v_call: TRBV19; cdr3_aa: CASTSTGDRQPQHF
j_call: TRBJ1-1; cdr3_length: 14; v_call: TRBV11-2; cdr3_aa: CASTSIWTNTEAFF
j_call: TRBJ2-7; cdr3_length: 14; v_call: TRBV11-2; cdr3_aa: CASSPGTGESEQYF
j_call: TRBJ2-7; cdr3_length: 13; v_call: TRBV19; cdr3_aa: CASSTGTVKEQYF
j_call: TRBJ2-7; cdr3_length: 20; v_call: TRBV15; cdr3_aa: CATSRLNPSAVAAGSYEQYF
j_call: TRBJ2-2; cdr3_length: 13; v_call: TRBV27; cdr3_aa: CASRLTGIGELFF
j_call: TRBJ2-5; cdr3_length: 13; v_call: TRBV6-1; cdr3_aa: CASTPPGRETQYF
j_call: TRBJ2-1; cdr3_length: 16; v_call: TRBV7-9; cdr3_aa: CASSLVGQGAYNEQFF
j_call: TRBJ2-6; cdr3_length: 16; v_call: TRBV7-9; cdr3_aa: CASSYDRNSGANVLTF
j_call: TRBJ1-1; cdr3_length: 14; v_call: TRBV7-3; cdr3_aa: CASSLGGADTEAFF
j_call: TRBJ1-4; cdr3_length: 13; v_call: TRBV30; cdr3_aa: CAWTLDNNEKLFF
j_call: TRBJ1-5; cdr3_length: 14; v_call: TRBV18; cdr3_aa: CASSFTGNDQPQHF
j_call: TRBJ2-1; cdr3_length: 15; v_call: TRBV2; cdr3_aa: CASTQAQGTYNEQFF
j_call: TRBJ2-2; cdr3_length: 17; v_call: TRBV25-1; cdr3_aa: CAIPDAGQGSNTGELFF
j_call: TRBJ1-3; cdr3_length: 16; v_call: TRBV30; cdr3_aa: CAWSVLPPDSGNTIYF
j_call: TRBJ1-5; cdr3_length: 15; v_call: TRBV28; cdr3_aa: CASSLGERDNQPQHF
j_call: TRBJ1-4; cdr3_length: 17; v_call: TRBV19; cdr3_aa: CASSKPRQAATNEKLFF
j_call: TRBJ1-1; cdr3_length: 14; v_call: TRBV5-1; cdr3_aa: CASTPGEGNTEAFF
j_call: TRBJ1-2; cdr3_length: 13; v_call: TRBV30; cdr3_aa: CAWSVLQGVGYTF
j_call: TRBJ2-7; cdr3_length: 17; v_call: TRBV7-9; cdr3_aa: CASSVTPGQGLLYEQYF
j_call: TRBJ1-2; cdr3_length: 15; v_call: TRBV11-2; cdr3_aa: CASSLTGSANYGYTF
j_call: TRBJ1-2; cdr3_length: 16; v_call: TRBV19; cdr3_aa: CASTPGRGTGVYGYTF
j_call: TRBJ2-5; cdr3_length: 15; v_call: TRBV7-9; cdr3_aa: CASSHPRTGAETQYF
j_call: TRBJ2-7; cdr3_length: 15; v_call: TRBV5-4; cdr3_aa: CASSLSRRGSDEQYF
j_call: TRBJ2-6; cdr3_length: 17; v_call: TRBV11-3; cdr3_aa: CASSSATVLSGANVLTF
j_call: TRBJ2-7; cdr3_length: 12; v_call: TRBV29-1; cdr3_aa: CSVHLQGYEQYF
j_call: TRBJ2-7; cdr3_length: 15; v_call: TRBV7-2; cdr3_aa: CASSATGSNPREQYF
j_call: TRBJ1-5; cdr3_length: 15; v_call: TRBV7-8; cdr3_aa: CASSLGRVVNQPQHF
j_call: TRBJ2-3; cdr3_length: 17; v_call: TRBV27; cdr3_aa: CASSSGTSGGAIDTQYF
j_call: TRBJ1-1; cdr3_length: 14; v_call: TRBV29-1; cdr3_aa: CSVERTGRSTKAFF
j_call: TRBJ1-1; cdr3_length: 16; v_call: TRBV15; cdr3_aa: CATSRDYSGVNTEDFF
j_call: TRBJ1-1; cdr3_length: 13; v_call: TRBV4-1; cdr3_aa: CASSLLAGLEDFF
j_call: TRBJ1-1; cdr3_length: 13; v_call: TRBV15; cdr3_aa: CATSSPDGAEAFF
j_call: TRBJ1-5; cdr3_length: 16; v_call: TRBV4-2; cdr3_aa: CASSHSDRAGNQPQHF
j_call: TRBJ2-7; cdr3_length: 15; v_call: TRBV2; cdr3_aa: CASSEAGALAYEQYF
j_call: TRBJ1-6; cdr3_length: 14; v_call: TRBV5-1; cdr3_aa: CASSLVDRRAPLHF